This TCR beta chain was captured in a study of cytomegalovirus exposure and HLA in healthy donors. Regarding this clone: This CDR3 is also generated by other DNA sequences in the sample.

PCR primers comprised 60 Vbeta and 13 Jbeta primers. Libraries were prepared by immunoSEQ multiplex PCR; TCRdb keeps only in-frame clonotypes and omits some of them. The data contain approximately 240,000 clones, 85% to 90% of them singletons. The CDR3 length is 15 residues. Trimming removed 3 bases from V and 2 bases from J; junction bases left unmatched: 4. Germline V gives CDR1 KGHSH, CDR2 LQKENI. V is TRBV18 and J is TRBJ1-5, with 7 nucleotides matching TRBD1. The receptor was isolated from a woman aged 18-35 years in good health and CMV-seronegative. The sequenced sample was PBMCs. CDR3 nucleotide sequence: TGTGCCAGCTCACCCGTGGGGACAGGCAATCAGCCCCAGCATTTT. Protein product: CASSPVGTGNQPQHF.